A single sample gave rise to the 30 T cell receptor beta chains below, sequenced in a study of T cell responses to AZD1222 COVID-19 vaccine. TCRdb's table, derived via immunoSEQ multiplex PCR, lists solely in-frame clones and lacks some. Among 120,000 to 150,000 clones listed, approximately 78% were seen once. The sequencing used peripheral blood, collected on day 0 of MenACWY control vaccination. The receptors shown here come from an adult in good health.

The rearrangement joins TRBV3-1 (or the pseudogene TRBV3-2) to TRBJ2-1; 7 nucleotides agree with TRBD2. CDR1 and CDR2 from the germline V gene are LGHDT and YNNKEL (reference sequence). CDR3 length: 16 amino acids. V dropped 1 base and J dropped 5; count of bases not matched to a gene: 8. The CDR3 spells CASSQGLGGRNNEQFF. In DNA, the CDR3 is TGTGCCAGCAGCCAAGGTCTGGGGGGGAGGAACAATGAGCAGTTCTTC.

The chain links TRBV19 to TRBJ2-2; TRBD2 is a possible D gene (7 bases). V was pared by 1 base and J by 4 bases, with 13 bases between. CDR3 size: 16 residues. Per germline, CDR1 LNHDA and CDR2 SQIVND (reference sequence). The CDR3 reads CASSIGGGPVTGELFF. CDR3 coding DNA: TGTGCCAGTAGTATAGGGGGGGGCCCGGTCACCGGGGAGCTGTTTTTT.

Only one count was recorded for this clone. This rearrangement joins TRBV5-1 to TRBJ1-4; D might be TRBD1 (5 bases). Germline CDR1 is SGHRS and CDR2 is YFSETQ. The CDR3 covers 14 residues. Trimming pared 4 bases from V and 4 bases from J, leaving 11 bases between. This CDR3 reads CASSVQEYNEKLFF. The CDR3 coding sequence is TGCGCCAGCAGCGTACAGGAATATAATGAAAAACTGTTTTTT.

The rearrangement joins TRBV2 to TRBJ2-3; 13 positions agree with TRBD2. CDR1 is SNHLY, CDR2 FYNNEI, per germline. V lost 5 bases to trimming and J lost 4 bases; unmatched junction nucleotides: 6. The CDR3 loop spans 16 amino acids. Here the CDR3 reads CASSFRTSGGPDTQYF. In DNA, the CDR3 is TGTGCCAGCAGTTTTAGGACTAGCGGGGGTCCAGATACGCAGTATTTT.

This rearrangement joins TRBV11-2 to TRBJ2-1; 8 bases align to TRBD1. Germline V gene lookup returns CDR1 SGHAT and CDR2 FQNNGV. The CDR3 has 15 residues. Trimming took 5 bases from V and 0 from J; bases not matched to a gene: 3. The CDR3 sequence: CASSRDRGSYNEQFF. Here the CDR3 DNA reads TGTGCCAGCAGCCGAGACAGGGGCTCCTACAATGAGCAGTTCTTC.

This chain links TRBV2 with TRBJ1-4; the D is unclear. Germline V lookup: CDR1 SNHLY, CDR2 FYNNEI. The germline V and J ends were trimmed by 2 bases and 8 bases, with 15 bases remaining between them. There are 15 residues in the CDR3. The CDR3 DNA reads as TGTGCCAGCAGTGAAAAGCAGTTTTCGGGGGAAAAACTGTTTTTT. Translated: CASSEKQFSGEKLFF.

In regard to this clone: The sample contains more than one DNA sequence encoding this CDR3. The chain is built from TRBV10-1 and TRBJ2-7; D unclear. The CDR3 has 13 amino acids. Trimming cost V 0 bases and J 1 base, with 4 bases left between them. Germline CDR1 and CDR2: WNHNN and SYGVQD (reference sequence). The CDR3 spells CASSESGSYEQYF. The CDR3 DNA reads TGCGCCAGCAGTGAGTCTGGGTCCTACGAGCAGTACTTC.

J is TRBJ1-6 and V is TRBV3-1 (or the pseudogene TRBV3-2), with D maybe TRBD1 (5 bases). Germline V lookup: CDR1 LGHDT, CDR2 YNNKEL (reference sequence). V dropped 0 bases and J dropped 2 bases, with 17 bases sitting between them. The CDR3 is 19 amino acids. CDR3 nucleotides: TGTGCCAGCAGCCAAGAAAGGAGGGGACTTAGCACCTATAATTCACCCCTCCACTTT. This encodes CASSQERRGLSTYNSPLHF.

This clone was seen just once. V usage is TRBV10-3 and J usage is TRBJ2-5; perhaps TRBD2 as D (5 bases). CDR1 and CDR2 (germline): ENHRY, SYGVKD. The CDR3 is 18 residues long. The V gene lost 0 bases and the J gene lost 2 bases, with 19 bases spanning the gap. CDR3: CAISESGMATSLQETQYF. CDR3 in DNA: TGTGCCATCAGTGAGTCTGGTATGGCTACTAGTCTACAAGAGACCCAGTACTTC.

This clone was seen a handful of times. This chain links TRBV18 with TRBJ2-3, with D perhaps matching TRBD2 (5 bases). This CDR3 is built from 16 residues. The V and J ends lost 1 base and 2 bases respectively, with 13 bases between them. Germline CDR1 KGHSH, CDR2 LQKENI. CDR3 protein: CASSPLGGRFTDTQYF. CDR3 in DNA: TGTGCCAGCTCACCACTGGGCGGGCGTTTCACAGATACGCAGTATTTT.

The chain combines TRBV6-2 or TRBV6-3 with TRBJ2-7; D perhaps matches TRBD2 (5 bases). The germline CDR1 and CDR2 sequences are MNHEY and SVGEGT. The germline V and J ends were trimmed by 6 bases and 7 bases, with 19 bases remaining between them. The CDR3 covers 14 residues. CDR3 DNA sequence: TGTGCCAGCAGCTCCCTCTATCCGGGCGGGGAGCAGTACTTC. This sequence encodes CASSSLYPGGEQYF.

The chain links TRBV7-3 to TRBJ2-2; 7 nucleotides match TRBD1. This CDR3 has 16 residues. CDR1 SGHTA and CDR2 FQGTGA come from the germline V gene. With V trimmed by 6 bases and J by 2 bases, 9 bases remained unmatched. CDR3 protein: CASSQEPGGNTGELFF. CDR3 sequence (DNA): TGTGCCAGCAGTCAGGAACCAGGGGGAAACACCGGGGAGCTGTTTTTT.

V usage is TRBV5-1 and J usage is TRBJ2-2; tentatively, D is TRBD1 (5 bases). Deletions cut 4 bases from V and 4 bases from J, with 14 bases between. The CDR3 spans 15 residues. Germline CDR1 reads SGHRS; CDR2 reads YFSETQ. The CDR3 loop is CASSGERQPTGELFF. CDR3 DNA: TGCGCCAGCAGCGGAGAACGACAGCCCACCGGGGAGCTGTTTTTT.

V is TRBV7-9 and J is TRBJ2-2, with 8 bases lining up with TRBD1. The CDR3 contains 16 residues. The V gene end was trimmed by 5 bases and the J gene end by 5 bases; junction bases not matched to a gene: 10. Germline CDR1 reads SEHNR; CDR2 reads FQNEAQ (reference sequence). DNA of the CDR3: TGTGCCAGCAGCCGACCCTGGGACAGGCCAACCGGGGAGCTGTTTTTT. It codes for CASSRPWDRPTGELFF.

The sample holds one count of this clone. V is TRBV5-6 and J is TRBJ2-7; no clear D gene. The CDR3 extends over 16 amino acids. Trimming left V 0 bases short and J 4 bases short, with 17 bases between. Germline CDR1 and CDR2: SGHDT and YYEEEE. The CDR3 sequence is CASSLGAGTFQYEQYV. The CDR3 DNA follows: TGTGCCAGCAGCTTGGGCGCAGGAACGTTTCAATACGAGCAGTACGTC.

This chain links TRBV24-1 with TRBJ2-1; D perhaps matches TRBD2 (5 bases). V was clipped by 3 bases and J by 3 bases, with 11 bases between them. The CDR3 is 15 amino acids. CDR1 and CDR2 (germline): KGHDR, SFDVKD. CDR3: CATSDRRGSYNEQFF. CDR3 nucleotide sequence: TGTGCCACCAGTGATCGTCGGGGAAGCTACAATGAGCAGTTCTTC.

The gene calls are TRBV30 and TRBJ1-1, with 7 bases lining up with TRBD1. This CDR3 is 15 amino acids long. Unmatched junction bases numbered 12, after V lost 8 bases and J lost 0 bases. CDR1 is GTSNPN, CDR2 SVGIG, per germline (reference sequence). In DNA form, the CDR3 reads TGTGCCAGGACCCCCAGGGGGACGATGAACACTGAAGCTTTCTTT. Protein: CARTPRGTMNTEAFF.

The CDR3, as DNA: TGTGCCAGCAGCCAAGGACAGGGGGTTTCAGATACGCAGTATTTT. Protein sequence: CASSQGQGVSDTQYF. The chain has TRBV4-2 and TRBJ2-3, with 9 nucleotides matching TRBD1. This CDR3 comprises 15 residues. Germline assignment: CDR1 LGHNA and CDR2 YNFKEQ. Trimming at V came to 1 base and at J to 4 bases, leaving 3 bases not matched to a gene.

The chain joins TRBV4-1 to TRBJ2-7; TRBD1 agrees at 11 bases. CDR3 length: 14 amino acids. Germline lookup yields CDR1 MGHRA and CDR2 YSYEKL. The V and J ends lost 0 bases and 7 bases, in that order; junction bases with no gene match: 2. This CDR3 is CASSQEGTGGEQYF. The CDR3 DNA sequence: TGCGCCAGCAGCCAAGAAGGGACAGGGGGGGAGCAGTACTTC.

The J gene is TRBJ1-2, the V gene TRBV6-5, with 11 bases matching TRBD1. The germline V gene has CDR1 MNHEY and CDR2 SVGAGI. V lost 7 bases, J lost 8 bases, and 9 bases stayed unmatched. The CDR3 covers 14 residues. CDR3 loop: CASIGQGATWGYTF. The CDR3 nucleotides are TGTGCCAGCATCGGACAGGGGGCAACGTGGGGCTACACCTTC.

This rearrangement joins TRBV7-8 to TRBJ2-7; 8 bases are a match to TRBD2. The CDR3 extends over 14 amino acids. V lost 5 bases, J lost 3 bases, and 6 bases stayed unmatched. The germline CDR1 and CDR2 sequences are SGHVS and FQNEAQ. The CDR3 DNA sequence: TGTGCCAGCAGCACAGTAGCGGGGTACTACGAGCAGTACTTC. Its translation is CASSTVAGYYEQYF. The full variable domain, in which reference TRBV7-8 and TRBJ2-7 provide the parts outside the CDR3, is GAGVSQSPRYKVAKRGQDVALRCDPISGHVSLFWYQQALGQGPEFLTYFQNEAQLDKSGLPSDRFFAERPEGSVSTLKIQRTQQEDSAVYLCASSTVAGYYEQYFGPGTRLTVT.

This chain joins TRBV5-1 and TRBJ2-7; a possible D gene is TRBD1 (6 bases). The germline gives CDR1 SGHRS, CDR2 YFSETQ. The CDR3 sequence is 15 residues long. V gave up 0 bases and J gave up 4 bases, with 14 bases separating them. This CDR3 is CASSLDGDRGYEQYF. CDR3 coding DNA: TGCGCCAGCAGCTTGGATGGGGATAGGGGGTACGAGCAGTACTTC.

This clone appeared a few times. The chain employs TRBV11-3 and TRBJ2-2, with 9 positions matching TRBD1. CDR3 size: 16 residues. Germline CDR1 SGHNT, CDR2 YENEEA. V dropped 2 bases and J dropped 3; count of bases not matched to a gene: 4. Written as DNA, the CDR3 is TGTGCCAGCAGCTTAAGGACAGGGGTGGACACCGGGGAGCTGTTTTTT. Protein sequence: CASSLRTGVDTGELFF.

Written as DNA, the CDR3 is TGTGCCAGCGAGAGGGGGAGGGGAAATCAGCCCCAGCATTTT. Its translation is CASERGRGNQPQHF. The chain recombines TRBV2 with TRBJ1-5, with D possibly being TRBD1 (6 bases). The CDR3 spans 14 residues. Trimming took 8 bases from V and 4 from J, leaving 15 bases between them. Germline-derived CDR1 and CDR2 are SNHLY and FYNNEI.

This clone was found a few times. The chain carries TRBV2 and TRBJ2-4; 7 bases match TRBD2. The J segment lost 14 bases and the V segment lost 4 bases, leaving 5 bases of the junction unmatched. The CDR3 is 11 residues long. The germline gives CDR1 SNHLY, CDR2 FYNNEI. For the CDR3, the DNA is TGTGCCAGCAGTGTTGAGCGGGATGAGTACTTC. It specifies CASSVERDEYF.

This clone appeared a few times. The chain links TRBV19 to TRBJ1-5, with 9 positions matching TRBD1. The germline CDR1 and CDR2 sequences are LNHDA and SQIVND (reference sequence). This CDR3 comprises 14 residues. J was trimmed by 7 bases and V by 7 bases; bases with no gene match: 8. As DNA, the CDR3 is TGTGCCAGTAACCCACAGGGGGCGTGGCAGCCCCAGCATTTT. It is translated as CASNPQGAWQPQHF.

V gene TRBV19 combines with J gene TRBJ1-2, with D perhaps matching TRBD1 (5 bases). The CDR3 is 15 amino acids. Between the trimmed V and J ends, which lost 6 bases and 6 bases, there was a span of 20 bases. Per germline, CDR1 LNHDA and CDR2 SQIVND (reference sequence). For the CDR3, the DNA is TGTGCCAGTAGCTGGGGCACAGGAACTACTGATGGCTACACCTTC. The encoded protein is CASSWGTGTTDGYTF.

This clone was observed once. V is TRBV7-9 and J is TRBJ1-6; weak D call: TRBD1 (6 bases). CDR1 and CDR2 from the germline V gene are SEHNR and FQNEAQ (reference sequence). Trimming pared 7 bases from V and 8 bases from J, leaving 18 bases between. The CDR3 spans 15 residues. The CDR3 spells CASTLRGGAHSPLHF. In DNA, the CDR3 is TGTGCCAGCACCCTCCGCGGGGGGGCTCATTCACCCCTCCACTTT.

This sequence joins TRBV5-1 and TRBJ2-5, with D uncertain. Germline V gives CDR1 SGHRS, CDR2 YFSETQ. This CDR3 region has 13 residues. Trimming took 3 bases from V and 7 from J, leaving 13 bases between them. CDR3 sequence reads: CASSSARDATQYF. CDR3 nucleotide sequence: TGCGCCAGCAGCTCCGCCCGAGACGCGACCCAGTACTTC.

This chain connects TRBV19 to TRBJ1-3, with D hard to call. The CDR3 runs to 16 residues. With 7 bases removed from V and 4 bases from J, the gap between germline ends came to 20 bases. Germline V gene sequence: CDR1 LNHDA, CDR2 SQIVND (reference sequence). Here the CDR3 DNA reads TGTGCCAGTATCAACCCTGGAGACCCGGGAGGAAACACCATATATTTT. Amino acid sequence: CASINPGDPGGNTIYF.